A single sample gave rise to the 30 T cell receptor beta chains below, sequenced in a study of T cells after posttransplantation cyclophosphamide. This table comes from immunoSEQ multiplex PCR, and its TCRdb copy is limited to in-frame clones, with some not included. Sampling found about 38,000 clones, none seen once. The sequencing input was PBMCs. All receptors derive from a man aged 50-59 years in good health, CMV-negative, and a related stem cell transplant donor.

This clone was seen ten or more times. J is TRBJ1-5 and V is TRBV18, with TRBD1 as a possible D gene (6 bases). Trimming pared 5 bases from V and 2 bases from J, leaving 16 bases between. The length of the CDR3 is 16 residues. Germline CDR1 reads KGHSH; CDR2 reads LQKENI. DNA for the CDR3: TGTGCCAGCTCAAGCGGAGGGGGGGGAGGCAATCAGCCCCAGCATTTT. As protein: CASSSGGGGGNQPQHF. The full variable domain, in which reference TRBV18 and TRBJ1-5 provide the parts outside the CDR3, is NAGVMQNPRHLVRRRGQEARLRCSPMKGHSHVYWYRQLPEEGLKFMVYLQKENIIDESGMPKERFSAEFPKEGPSILRIQQVVRGDSAAYFCASSSGGGGGNQPQHFGDGTRLSIL.

This clone was seen repeatedly, ten times or more. The chain is built from TRBV9 and TRBJ1-5, with a possible D match to TRBD1 (5 bases). Trimming took off 0 bases at V and 3 bases at J, with 10 bases between the two ends. The germline gives CDR1 SGDLS, CDR2 YYNGEE. The CDR3 has 15 amino acids. The CDR3 loop reads CASSVGDSINQPQHF. The CDR3 DNA is TGTGCCAGCAGCGTAGGAGACAGCATCAATCAGCCCCAGCATTTT. Full variable domain (outside the CDR3, taken from reference TRBV9 and TRBJ1-5): DSGVTQTPKHLITATGQRVTLRCSPRSGDLSVYWYQQSLDQGLQFLIQYYNGEERAKGNILERFSAQQFPDLHSELNLSSLELGDSALYFCASSVGDSINQPQHFGDGTRLSIL.

This clone was seen ten or more times. The chain has TRBV27 and TRBJ1-4; 7 bases line up with TRBD1. The V gene's germline CDR1 is MNHEY and CDR2 SMNVEV (reference sequence). CDR3 length: 14 amino acids. With V trimmed by 10 bases and J by 5 bases, 10 bases remained unmatched. CDR3 sequence reads: CATNPGTENEKLFF. CDR3 bases: TGTGCCACCAACCCCGGGACAGAGAATGAAAAACTGTTTTTT.

This clone was detected ten times or more. The genes are TRBV27 and TRBJ1-1, with 8 bases identical to TRBD1. There are 14 residues in the CDR3. J was trimmed by 4 bases and V by 2 bases; bases with no gene match: 3. Germline CDR1 and CDR2: MNHEY and SMNVEV (reference sequence). The CDR3 protein is CASSLSRGLTEAFF. The DNA of the CDR3 is TGTGCCAGCAGTTTAAGCAGGGGGCTCACTGAAGCTTTCTTT.

As regards this clone: This sequence may be a read error, since a much larger clone differs from it by one base. The V gene is TRBV27, the J gene TRBJ1-1; a weak D match, TRBD1 (6 bases). Germline V gene data show CDR1 as MNHEY and CDR2 as SMNVEV (reference sequence). Trimming stripped 4 bases from V and 3 bases from J, with 30 bases between. CDR3 length equals 20 residues. CDR3 coding DNA: TGTGCCAGCAGTTCTCGTATGTGCCGGGCCCACCTCGGGGGGCACACTGAAGCTTTCTTT. Protein sequence: CASSSRMCRAHLGGHTEAFF.

The CDR3 region is CASSLVIGNSPLHF. CDR3 bases: TGTGCCAGCAGCTTAGTGATCGGGAATTCACCCCTCCACTTT. The chain has TRBV11-2 and TRBJ1-6; D is undetermined. The V and J ends lost 1 base and 7 bases respectively, with 8 bases between them. The CDR3 runs to 14 residues. In germline, CDR1 is SGHAT, CDR2 FQNNGV.

This clone was found many times. The gene calls are TRBV6-5 and TRBJ1-1; D is uncertain. Trimming took 6 bases from V and 1 from J, leaving 12 bases between them. Looked up from germline, CDR1 is MNHEY and CDR2 is SVGAGI. The CDR3 sequence is 14 residues long. DNA of the CDR3: TGTGCCAGCAGCTTTGTTAGAGCGAACACTGAAGCTTTCTTT. Translation: CASSFVRANTEAFF.

The sample holds many counts of this clone. The chain has TRBV4-3 and TRBJ1-2, with 12 bases identical to TRBD1. Germline V gene data show CDR1 as LGHNA and CDR2 as YSLEER. Trimming cost V 4 bases and J 4 bases; bases outside gene matches: 4. This CDR3 contains 15 residues. The CDR3 DNA is TGCGCCAGCAGCCCTGGGACAGGGGGCACCTATGGCTACACCTTC. It specifies CASSPGTGGTYGYTF.

This clone was observed a few times. V gene TRBV29-1 combines with J gene TRBJ1-2; D remains ambiguous. The CDR3 has 13 amino acids. The germline V gene has CDR1 SQVTM and CDR2 ANQGSEA. The V and J ends lost 2 bases and 3 bases respectively, with 10 bases between them. CDR3 bases: TGCAGCGTTGAAAGGAACACAGACTATGGCTACACCTTC. Its protein product is CSVERNTDYGYTF. Combining the CDR3 with reference TRBV29-1 and TRBJ1-2 gives the whole variable domain SAVISQKPSRDICQRGTSLTIQCQVDSQVTMMFWYRQQPGQSLTLIATANQGSEATYESGFVIDKFPISRPNLTFSTLTVSNMSPEDSSIYLCSVERNTDYGYTFGSGTRLTVV.

This clone was counted ten times or more. The rearrangement joins TRBV19 to TRBJ2-5; TRBD2 is a possible D gene (5 bases). CDR3 length: 15 residues. Germline-derived CDR1 and CDR2 are LNHDA and SQIVND (reference sequence). Trimming shortened V by 1 base and J by 1 base, and 10 bases separated the two germline ends. The CDR3 DNA reads as TGTGCCAGTAGTATAGGCAGGACTGTCCAAGAGACCCAGTACTTC. Protein: CASSIGRTVQETQYF.

This clone was observed many times. The chain employs TRBV6-6 and TRBJ2-6; a possible D gene is TRBD2 (5 bases). Per the germline V gene, CDR1 is MNHNY and CDR2 is SVGAGI (reference sequence). The CDR3 sequence is 14 residues long. The ends were cut back, 5 bases at V and 2 bases at J, with 7 bases in the middle. Here the CDR3 DNA reads TGTGCCAGCAGTGGGCGGGCTGGGGCCAACGTCCTGACTTTC. Translation: CASSGRAGANVLTF.

This clone has ten or more counts. This chain connects TRBV6-5 to TRBJ2-3, with 7 nucleotides matching TRBD1. The CDR3 covers 15 residues. The V and J ends lost 1 base and 1 base, in that order; junction bases with no gene match: 2. Looked up from germline, CDR1 is MNHEY and CDR2 is SVGAGI. The CDR3 DNA sequence: TGTGCCAGCAGTTACTGGCAGGGGGGCACAGATACGCAGTATTTT. Protein sequence: CASSYWQGGTDTQYF.

This clone was counted ten times or more. The chain links TRBV7-9 to TRBJ1-6, with D possibly TRBD1 on 6 matching bases. Germline V lookup: CDR1 SEHNR, CDR2 FQNEAQ (reference sequence). V shed 1 base and J shed 8 bases, with 12 bases lying between them. The CDR3 extends over 15 amino acids. The CDR3 region has the DNA TGTGCCAGCAGCTTAGGTCAGGGGTTGGATTCACCCCTCCACTTT. Translation: CASSLGQGLDSPLHF.

This clone was found many times. This sequence joins TRBV9 and TRBJ1-3; perhaps TRBD1 as D (6 bases). CDR1 is SGDLS and CDR2 is YYNGEE in the germline V gene. The V gene lost 3 bases and the J gene lost 10 bases, with 17 bases spanning the gap. The CDR3 consists of 14 residues. In DNA form, the CDR3 reads TGTGCCAGCAGCGCCGTTCGACAGGCAGAGACCATATATTTT. Protein: CASSAVRQAETIYF.

This clone has at least ten counts. In nucleotides, the CDR3 is TGTGCCAGCAGCGTAGGGACTAGCGGTAGACCCTACGAGCAGTACTTC. Translating it yields CASSVGTSGRPYEQYF. J is TRBJ2-7 and V is TRBV9, with TRBD2 matching over 10 bases. Germline assignment: CDR1 SGDLS and CDR2 YYNGEE. V shed 0 bases, J shed 2 bases, and the junction held 5 bases outside the gene matches. The CDR3 has 16 amino acids.

The table lists this clone with a few counts. The CDR3 spells CASSLTGTLSYEQYF. CDR3 coding DNA: TGTGCCAGCAGCTTAACCGGGACACTCTCCTACGAGCAGTACTTC. This chain connects TRBV5-6 to TRBJ2-7; tentatively, D is TRBD1 (6 bases). In germline, CDR1 is SGHDT, CDR2 YYEEEE. The CDR3 loop spans 15 amino acids. V dropped 2 bases and J dropped 0 bases, with 12 bases sitting between them.

In its sample, this clone was seen many times. The J gene is TRBJ1-5, the V gene TRBV4-1; 8 bases align to TRBD1. CDR1 is MGHRA and CDR2 is YSYEKL in the germline V gene. The length of the CDR3 is 15 residues. V was pared by 3 bases and J by 6 bases, with 7 bases of the junction left unmatched. The DNA of the CDR3 is TGCGCCAGCAGCCACGGACAGGGTCGGAGTCAGCCCCAGCATTTT. Translated, it gives CASSHGQGRSQPQHF.

CDR3 in DNA: TGCGCCAGCAGCTTGGATACAGGGGGGTCTGGAAACACCATATATTTT. This translates into CASSLDTGGSGNTIYF. The chain combines TRBV5-1 with TRBJ1-3; 8 bases map to TRBD1. The V gene's germline CDR1 is SGHRS and CDR2 YFSETQ. This CDR3 comprises 16 residues. Losses at the gene ends were 0 bases for V and 1 base for J; bases not matched to a gene: 3. The full variable domain, completed using reference TRBV5-1 and TRBJ1-3, is KAGVTQTPRYLIKTRGQQVTLSCSPISGHRSVSWYQQTPGQGLQFLFEYFSETQRNKGNFPGRFSGRQFSNSRSEMNVSTLELGDSALYLCASSLDTGGSGNTIYFGEGSWLTVV.

This clone was counted at least ten times. The V gene is TRBV13, the J gene TRBJ2-3, with D uncertain. The CDR3 has 13 residues. The germline CDR1 and CDR2 sequences are PRHDT and FYEKMQ (reference sequence). V was cut by 2 bases and J by 4 bases, with 7 bases left in between. The CDR3, as DNA: TGTGCCAGCAGCTTAAGTTGGCCAGATACGCAGTATTTT. This encodes CASSLSWPDTQYF.

This clone was recorded at least ten times. The chain employs TRBV9 and TRBJ1-1; tentative D call: TRBD1 (6 bases). Per germline, CDR1 SGDLS and CDR2 YYNGEE. The CDR3 spans 14 residues. V lost 4 bases and J lost 0, with 10 bases in between. CDR3 amino acids: CASSLPGVNTEAFF. For the CDR3, the DNA is TGTGCCAGCAGCCTGCCAGGGGTGAACACTGAAGCTTTCTTT.

Ten or more counts support this clone. The rearrangement joins TRBV9 to TRBJ1-4; D not resolved. Per the germline V gene, CDR1 is SGDLS and CDR2 is YYNGEE. The ends were cut back, 4 bases at V and 0 bases at J, with 7 bases in the middle. The CDR3 has 14 residues. The CDR3, as DNA: TGTGCCAGCAGCCCATACACAACTAATGAAAAACTGTTTTTT. Encoded protein: CASSPYTTNEKLFF. The full variable domain, with the rest looked up from reference TRBV9 and TRBJ1-4, is DSGVTQTPKHLITATGQRVTLRCSPRSGDLSVYWYQQSLDQGLQFLIQYYNGEERAKGNILERFSAQQFPDLHSELNLSSLELGDSALYFCASSPYTTNEKLFFGSGTQLSVL.

This clone was recorded at least ten times. The chain has TRBV9 and TRBJ2-5; maybe TRBD2 (6 bases). The germline V gene has CDR1 SGDLS and CDR2 YYNGEE. V was shortened by 6 bases and J by 3 bases, with 18 bases between the two germline ends. This CDR3 is built from 15 residues. The CDR3 spells CASNFRAGTEETQYF. In DNA form, the CDR3 reads TGTGCCAGCAACTTTCGGGCGGGGACTGAAGAGACCCAGTACTTC.

This clone was detected many times. The V call is TRBV2, the J call TRBJ1-5; D gene unclear. The CDR3 is made up of 12 amino acids. V lost 8 bases to trimming and J lost 5 bases, with 10 bases between them. Germline CDR1 and CDR2: SNHLY and FYNNEI. The CDR3 bases are TGTGCCAGCGCCCGGGAGTATCAGCCCCAGCATTTT. Translation gives CASAREYQPQHF.

This clone was picked up many times. This chain connects TRBV6-6 to TRBJ1-4; D not resolved. The CDR3 is 11 residues long. The V gene's germline CDR1 is MNHNY and CDR2 SVGAGI (reference sequence). V lost 6 bases to trimming and J lost 11 bases, with 10 bases between them. CDR3 region: CASSPRWKLFF. In DNA, the CDR3 is TGTGCCAGCAGCCCACGGTGGAAACTGTTTTTT.

This clone has a count of ten or more. V and J are TRBV25-1 and TRBJ2-3; D is perhaps TRBD1 (5 bases). Germline loops: CDR1 MGHDK, CDR2 SYGVNS. This CDR3 comprises 14 residues. V was trimmed by 5 bases and J by 6 bases, leaving 15 bases between them. This CDR3 reads CASSPPWGADTQYF. CDR3 sequence (DNA): TGTGCCAGCAGTCCCCCGTGGGGCGCGGATACGCAGTATTTT.

This clone occurred many times. The CDR3 here is CASSLDSGLETQYF. The CDR3 nucleotides are TGCGCCAGCAGCTTGGATTCAGGGTTGGAGACCCAGTACTTC. The chain is built from TRBV5-1 and TRBJ2-5, with TRBD1 as a possible D gene (5 bases). V lost 0 bases to trimming and J lost 5 bases, with 11 bases between them. Germline values: CDR1 SGHRS, CDR2 YFSETQ. The CDR3 runs 14 residues.

This clone was seen many times. V and J are TRBV5-6 and TRBJ1-6, with 8 nucleotides matching TRBD1. J was trimmed by 16 bases and V by 6 bases; bases with no gene match: 18. The length of the CDR3 is 15 residues. CDR1 is SGHDT, CDR2 YYEEEE, per germline. CDR3 residues: CASNRRGTGPKELHF. For the CDR3, the DNA is TGTGCCAGCAACCGCCGGGGGACAGGTCCCAAAGAACTCCACTTT.

This chain uses TRBV5-6 with TRBJ2-2; TRBD1 aligns across 8 bases. The V gene end was trimmed by 0 bases and the J gene end by 4 bases; junction bases not matched to a gene: 5. The CDR3 contains 16 residues. Germline assignment: CDR1 SGHDT and CDR2 YYEEEE. The CDR3 sequence: CASSLESRGLTGELFF. CDR3 DNA: TGTGCCAGCAGCTTGGAGTCCAGGGGGCTCACCGGGGAGCTGTTTTTT.

This clone was counted only a few times. The rearrangement uses TRBV18 and TRBJ2-2, with 8 bases aligning to TRBD1. With V trimmed by 5 bases and J by 5 bases, 7 bases remained unmatched. The CDR3 extends over 15 amino acids. Germline assignment: CDR1 KGHSH and CDR2 LQKENI. Written as DNA, the CDR3 is TGTGCCAGCTCAGAGCAGGGGGCGCGAACCGGGGAGCTGTTTTTT. As protein: CASSEQGARTGELFF.

This clone was seen many times. This chain uses TRBV5-4 with TRBJ2-1; TRBD1 aligns across 7 bases. This CDR3 is 16 amino acids long. The V and J ends lost 1 base and 6 bases, in that order; junction bases with no gene match: 10. Germline V gene sequence: CDR1 SGHNT, CDR2 YYREEE (reference sequence). The CDR3 is CASSLPGGIIGNEQFF. DNA of the CDR3: TGTGCCAGCAGCTTGCCAGGGGGAATAATCGGCAATGAGCAGTTCTTC.